In its sample, the clone carrying this TCR beta chain was seen once. Its antigen is currently unknown. Germline CDR1 SGHAT, CDR2 FQNNGV. V was pared by 3 bases and J by 0 bases, with 1 base of the junction left unmatched. The CDR3 has 15 amino acids. This sample was included in a study of T cell responses to AZD1222 COVID-19 vaccine. Overall study results and limits: Females outnumbered males among donors, who were mostly white British; clonal diversity was possibly underestimated. Nearly half of the spike-specific TCRs reportedly recognize variant regions that carry no mutations. Across the whole spike, CD4 TCRs peaked at regions 160-218 and 743-854. Spike-specific TCR breadth and depth grew following two AZD1222 doses.

Measured with immunoSEQ multiplex PCR; TCRdb has only the in-frame clones, and not every one. The data hold some 140,000 clones, with approximately 84% observed a single time. The sample in question was peripheral blood, obtained on day 0 of AZD1222 vaccination. This clonotype was obtained from an adult in good health. The rearrangement joins TRBV11-2 to TRBJ2-3, with 9 nucleotides matching TRBD2. This CDR3 reads CASSLSGGSTDTQYF. In DNA form, the CDR3 reads TGTGCCAGCAGCTTGAGCGGGGGGAGCACAGATACGCAGTATTTT.